Below, one TCR beta chain is given with its context. CDR1 is MNHEY and CDR2 is SMNVEV in the germline V gene (reference sequence). This CDR3 has 15 amino acids. The germline V and J ends were trimmed by 5 bases and 5 bases, with 16 bases remaining between them. The naive CD8 fraction comprised CD45RO-negative cells positively selected for CCR7 and excluded terminally differentiated effector memory CD45RA+ cells. The data derive from a study of shared clonotypes between healthy human individuals. Only in-frame clones appear in the TCRdb table, and some are missing; sequencing was by immunoSEQ multiplex PCR. Altogether about 2.2 million clones are present, 93% being singletons, with the ten largest covering more than 1.5%.

Sequencing was carried out using naive CD8+ T cells from PBMCs. This sequence originates from a man younger than 35 in good health. Some clones in this sample may be carry-over from other donors' samples. The J gene is TRBJ1-5, the V gene TRBV27; TRBD1 might be the D (6 bases). The CDR3: CASSKWDKRDQPQHF. CDR3 in DNA: TGTGCCAGCAGTAAATGGGACAAACGAGATCAGCCCCAGCATTTT.